Sequencing of this T cell receptor (beta chain) was carried out in a study of blood T cell repertoires in COVID-19. Study-wide background: Italy, Spain and the United States were the sources of the convalescent and acute COVID-19 samples. The cDNA or gDNA used as material had been derived from T cells, B-cell-depleted T cells, or PBMCs.

Only in-frame clones appear in the TCRdb table, and some are missing; sequencing was by immunoSEQ multiplex PCR. In the table there are 14,000 to 15,000 clones, 86% of which are singletons. This CDR3 is built from 20 residues. The V end was cut by 0 bases, the J end by 0 bases, with 23 bases between. Germline CDR1 and CDR2: LGHNA and YNFKEQ. The V and J genes are TRBV4-2 and TRBJ1-1; a weak D match, TRBD1 (6 bases). The specimen was peripheral blood. The sequence came from a human donor in a cohort sampled during active COVID-19. CDR3 loop: CASSQDGGGGFQLVNTEAFF. The CDR3 nucleotides are TGTGCCAGCAGCCAAGATGGGGGGGGCGGGTTCCAGCTAGTGAACACTGAAGCTTTCTTT.